What follows describes a single TCR beta chain. The antigen is undetermined. The study ran its PCR with 60 Vbeta and 13 Jbeta primers. Only in-frame clones appear in the TCRdb table, and some are missing; sequencing was by immunoSEQ multiplex PCR. The ten top clones account for around 1.1%, within a sample of roughly 220,000 clones. The donors gave bone marrow, and they were healthy. This sample is drawn from a study of cytomegalovirus exposure and HLA in healthy donors. Overall study findings and caveats: Owing to their indistinguishability, certain V segments, notably TRBV6-2 and TRBV6-3, were excluded. Presence/absence analyses treated sequencing depth as roughly uniform across donors.

Germline CDR1 MNHNS, CDR2 SASEGT. CDR3 length equals 15 residues. V lost 6 bases, J lost 6 bases, and 20 bases lay in between. The sequence came from a girl aged 2-10 years in good health and CMV-seropositive. The sample was PBMCs. The genes are TRBV6-1 and TRBJ1-2, with unresolved D. The CDR3 loop is CASRDYVGSLNGYTF. The CDR3 region has the DNA TGTGCCAGCAGGGATTACGTTGGGAGTCTGAATGGCTACACCTTC.